The rows below give T cell receptor beta chains drawn from one sample of a study of blood T cell repertoires in COVID-19. Assay used: immunoSEQ multiplex PCR; TCRdb lists only in-frame clones, some missing. The sample lists some 120,000 clones; roughly 79% were seen once. Sequenced: peripheral blood. The receptors derive from an older man with active or convalescent COVID-19. Both conserved end residues are part of each CDR3. A D gene is named only where the DNA matches it firmly.

j_gene	d_gene	v_gene	CDR3aa
TRBJ1-1	-	TRBV6-2/TRBV6-3	CASSYSDSKPEAFF
TRBJ2-3	TRBD2	TRBV7-8	CASSPPLAGAADTQYF
TRBJ2-2	TRBD1	TRBV5-1	CASSSGQGGSRELFF
TRBJ2-2	-	TRBV5-1	CASKGETSNTGELFF
TRBJ1-5	-	TRBV9	CASSVGPQGNQPQHF
TRBJ1-6	-	TRBV13	CASSLGPRINNSPLHF
TRBJ2-2	TRBD2	TRBV19	CARGGRGGTNTGELFF
TRBJ1-4	-	TRBV11-3	CASAQINEKLFF
TRBJ2-3	-	TRBV4-2	CASSQGGVTDTQYF
TRBJ2-5	TRBD2	TRBV10-1	CASSIAGVQETQYF
TRBJ2-2	TRBD1	TRBV24-1	CATSRGQGATGELFF
TRBJ1-6	-	TRBV5-5	CASSLGLQGSSPLHF
TRBJ2-1	-	TRBV6-2/TRBV6-3	CASSRPGQGSNEQFF
TRBJ2-2	TRBD1	TRBV19	CASSSGTANTGELFF
TRBJ2-3	-	TRBV11-3	CASSLALGGGGTDTQYF
TRBJ1-3	TRBD1	TRBV30	CASTGDIGNTIYF
TRBJ2-3	-	TRBV11-2	CASSLRVLRDTQYF
TRBJ1-2	-	TRBV7-2	CASSKDIYGYTF
TRBJ1-6	TRBD1	TRBV19	CASTDPLGQGSNSPLHF
TRBJ1-6	-	TRBV5-1	CASSLGTERNSPLHF
TRBJ2-1	TRBD2	TRBV28	CASRRTSGGSYNEQFF
TRBJ2-2	TRBD2	TRBV2	CASRRTSGARRANTGELFF
TRBJ1-5	TRBD1	TRBV7-2	CASSLVGGANQPQHF
TRBJ2-2	TRBD1	TRBV11-3	CASSRRQGDTGELFF
TRBJ1-5	-	TRBV7-2	CASSLGTGNQPQHF
TRBJ1-1	-	TRBV5-1	CASSPGLTGTEAFF
TRBJ2-3	-	TRBV7-3	CASSLRGSRDTQYF
TRBJ2-5	-	TRBV11-2	CASSLVATRRAETQYF
TRBJ2-3	TRBD2	TRBV7-3	CASSKRGGIIDTQYF
TRBJ1-5	-	TRBV7-2	CASSLGVVQPQHF
TRBJ2-7	-	TRBV6-1	CASSEWGASAYYEQYF
TRBJ1-1	-	TRBV7-2	CASSLSRQSEAFF
TRBJ2-1	TRBD2	TRBV7-3	CASSPRERGGVYNEQFF
TRBJ1-2	TRBD1	TRBV4-2	CASSQDNKGATFGYTF
TRBJ2-2	-	TRBV28	CASSRPRGRAGELFF
TRBJ2-7	-	TRBV11-3	CASSLGVPYEQYF
TRBJ2-3	-	TRBV6-2/TRBV6-3	CASSYSTRTWPDTQYF
TRBJ2-5	-	TRBV6-1	CASSEVGGWETQYF
TRBJ2-3	-	TRBV19	CASSSKGRVTDTQYF
TRBJ2-3	-	TRBV7-2	CASSSLSSTDTQYF
TRBJ2-7	-	TRBV18	CASSPRRGYEQYF
TRBJ1-4	-	TRBV15	CATSRGSGFRNEKLFF
TRBJ1-2	TRBD1	TRBV5-5	CASSAFPEQGDYGYTF
TRBJ1-1	TRBD1	TRBV5-4	CASSLGQGSFTEAFF
TRBJ2-6	TRBD1	TRBV7-2	CASGKGQGFSGANVLTF
TRBJ1-2	TRBD1	TRBV5-6	CASSLAERGLGYTF
TRBJ2-1	TRBD1	TRBV5-1	CASSLEGQGWSSSYNEQFF
TRBJ1-2	TRBD1	TRBV5-1	CASSLSGGDNYGYTF
TRBJ1-2	-	TRBV7-8	CASSLDDSNYGYTF
TRBJ2-1	-	TRBV7-2	CASSFQGIHEQFF
TRBJ2-7	-	TRBV7-8	CASSLEGVTVPYEQYF
TRBJ2-7	-	TRBV9	CASSAEGGPFEQYF